This TCR beta chain stems from a study of early T cells in non-severe SARS-CoV-2 infection. The V gene end was trimmed by 7 bases and the J gene end by 4 bases; junction bases not matched to a gene: 10. CDR1 is MNHEY and CDR2 is SVGAGI in the germline V gene. This CDR3 comprises 15 residues. Each CDR3 protein is one row after TCRdb ran MiXCR on the 5' RACE reads. Of roughly 46,000 distinct CDR3 sequences in the sample, about 5.3% were seen once. V gene TRBV6-5 combines with J gene TRBJ2-3; 8 bases fit TRBD2. This receptor was obtained from an adult who was a healthcare worker with PCR-confirmed SARS-CoV-2 infection or an uninfected control (not recorded which). The sample was whole blood, taken at baseline. CDR3 in DNA: TGTGCCAGCACCTCACTAGCGGAAGTGTCAGATACGCAGTATTTT. Protein sequence: CASTSLAEVSDTQYF.